This is a list of T cell receptor beta chains from one sample in a study of identical twins. TCRdb fed the 5' RACE reads into MiXCR, producing one record per CDR3 protein. The sample has over 600,000 distinct CDR3 sequences, over 20% seen once. A further study also used this sample, focusing on T cells expressing NK-cell markers.

Sequencing was carried out using PBMCs. The receptors were sampled from a woman in her late teens or twenties in good health. CDR3s include the opening cysteine and the closing phenylalanine or tryptophan. D genes are given only for firm matches. Rows give clone size only sometimes, using once, few, many, or a class for an expanded clone.

d_gene	j_gene	v_gene	abundance	CDR3nt	CDR3aa
.	TRBJ1-1	TRBV7-3	few	TGTGCCAGCAGCCCCCCCCACCAGGGAGTTGCTTTCTTT	CASSPPHQGVAFF
.	TRBJ2-5	TRBV7-9	.	TGTGCCAGCAGCTTAACGGGCGGGCAGACCCAGTACTTC	CASSLTGGQTQYF
.	TRBJ1-2	TRBV20-1	.	TGCAGTGCTAGCTCCCAGGGGTATTATGGCTACACCTTC	CSASSQGYYGYTF
.	TRBJ2-7	TRBV20-1	few	TGCAGTGCTAGTAGGACACTAGGCGAGCAGTACTTC	CSASRTLGEQYF
TRBD2	TRBJ2-5	TRBV20-1	.	TGCAGTGCCACAGGACTAGCGGGAGGGCTTAGGGAGACCCAGTACTTC	CSATGLAGGLRETQYF
.	TRBJ2-3	TRBV5-5	.	TGTGCCAGCAGCTTGGGTGCGGGGCACTTTAGCACAGATACGCAGTATTTT	CASSLGAGHFSTDTQYF
TRBD2	TRBJ2-7	TRBV4-2	many	TGTGCCAGCAGCCAAGATATGGGGACTAGCGGGGGGGCCTACGAGCAGTACTTC	CASSQDMGTSGGAYEQYF
.	TRBJ1-4	TRBV12-3/TRBV12-4	.	TGTGCCAGCAGTTTGGGGCAGGCGGTCCCTGATGAAAAACTGTTTTTT	CASSLGQAVPDEKLFF
.	TRBJ1-2	TRBV12-3/TRBV12-4	few	TGTGCCAGCAGTGGAGCAAGTAATAACTATGGCTACACCTTC	CASSGASNNYGYTF
TRBD2	TRBJ2-5	TRBV5-1	.	TGCGCCAGCAGCACAGGGACTAGCGGGAGATGGGAGACCCAGTACTTC	CASSTGTSGRWETQYF
TRBD2	TRBJ2-7	TRBV20-1	.	TGCAGTGCCACCAACCCTAGCGGGAGTTTCTACGAGCAGTACTTC	CSATNPSGSFYEQYF